This TCR beta chain was recovered during a study of vaccination and CD4 T cells after COVID-19. Study details: Convalescent patients had positive nasal swab PCR results for SARS-CoV-2. Disease was mild in several and severe in one. Ranging from 14 to 241, the interval between dose two and post-vaccine sampling had a median of about ten weeks. Study-level points and caveats: For SARS-CoV-2-reactive clonotypes, the median went from approximately 23 to 38, a nonsignificant increase.

Germline V gene sequence: CDR1 SGHAT, CDR2 FQDESV (reference sequence). The ends were cut back, 6 bases at V and 0 bases at J, with 9 bases in the middle. This CDR3 contains 13 residues. An Oncomine TCR Beta short-read assay was used to sequence the DNA from cultured CD4+ T cells. Each CDR3 protein gets one entry after TCRdb re-called the PCR reads with MiXCR. The table lists 10,000 to 13,000 distinct CDR3 sequences, roughly 56% of them singletons. Concerning this clonotype: As yet, its antigen is unknown.

Treatment described: approximately 9-day PBMC culture with coronavirus spike peptide pools or control peptides (ViraFEST assay). After being plated at roughly 2.2 million per well, PBMCs were cultured with approximately 9.4 IU/ml IL-2 and around 9.3 ug/ml peptide pools. The chain recombines TRBV11-1 with TRBJ2-7, with D perhaps matching TRBD1 or TRBD2 (5 bases each). The sample taken for sequencing was CD4+ T cells from blood, cultured in vitro. This TCR was sampled from a human donor who had recovered from COVID-19. CDR3 coding DNA: TGTGCCAGCAGTCGGGACCTCTCCTACGAGCAGTACTTC. It is translated as CASSRDLSYEQYF.